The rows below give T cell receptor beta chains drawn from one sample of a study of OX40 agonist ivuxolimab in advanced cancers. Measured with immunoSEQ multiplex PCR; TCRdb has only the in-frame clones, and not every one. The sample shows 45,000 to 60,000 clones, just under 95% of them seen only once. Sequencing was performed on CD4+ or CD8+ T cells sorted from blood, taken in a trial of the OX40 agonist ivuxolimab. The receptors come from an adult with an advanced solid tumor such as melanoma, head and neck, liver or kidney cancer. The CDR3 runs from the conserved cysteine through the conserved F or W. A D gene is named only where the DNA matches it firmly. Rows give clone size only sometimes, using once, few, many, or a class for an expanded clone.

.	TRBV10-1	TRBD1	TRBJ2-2	CASNQYRGSAGELFF	TGCGCCAGCAACCAATACAGGGGCAGCGCCGGGGAGCTGTTTTTT
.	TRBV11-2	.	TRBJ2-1	CASSPGEKGTQYNEQFF	TGTGCCAGCAGCCCGGGGGAGAAAGGGACACAATACAATGAGCAGTTCTTC
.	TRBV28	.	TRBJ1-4	CASREFATNEKLFF	TGTGCCAGCAGGGAGTTCGCAACTAATGAAAAACTGTTTTTT
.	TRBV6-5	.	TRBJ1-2	CASSYSSNYGYTF	TGTGCCAGCAGTTACTCGAGTAACTATGGCTACACCTTC
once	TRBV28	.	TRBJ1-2	CASSPRGISYGYTF	TGTGCCAGCAGTCCGCGGGGGATTAGCTATGGCTACACCTTC
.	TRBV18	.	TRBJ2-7	CASSPPDYSYEQYF	TGTGCCAGCTCACCACCGGATTACTCCTACGAGCAGTACTTC
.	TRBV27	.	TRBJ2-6	CASSFAQVSGANVLTF	TGTGCCAGCAGTTTCGCCCAGGTCTCTGGGGCCAACGTCCTGACTTTC
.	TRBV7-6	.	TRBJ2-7	CASSDAYEQYF	TGTGCCAGCAGCGATGCCTACGAGCAGTACTTC
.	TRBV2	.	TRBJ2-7	CASSEGPAYEQYF	TGTGCCAGCAGTGAGGGACCGGCTTACGAGCAGTACTTC
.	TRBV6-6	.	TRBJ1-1	CASSYYNLGSEAFF	TGTGCCAGCAGTTACTACAATTTGGGCTCCGAAGCTTTCTTT
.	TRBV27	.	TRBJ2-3	CASSSIDFTDTQYF	TGTGCCAGCAGTTCAATAGACTTCACAGATACGCAGTATTTT
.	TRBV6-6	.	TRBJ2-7	CASSSGGTNSYEQYF	TGTGCCAGCAGCTCAGGGGGGACGAACTCCTACGAGCAGTACTTC
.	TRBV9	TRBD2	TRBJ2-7	CASSGSQAGAADYEQYF	TGTGCCAGCAGCGGTTCCCAAGCGGGAGCAGCCGACTACGAGCAGTACTTC
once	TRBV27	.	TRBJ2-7	CASSTGTARYEQYF	TGTGCCAGCAGTACCGGGACGGCTCGCTACGAGCAGTACTTC
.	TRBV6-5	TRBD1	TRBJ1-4	CASRQGAEKLFF	TGTGCCAGCAGACAGGGGGCTGAAAAACTGTTTTTT
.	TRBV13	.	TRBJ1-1	CASSYREGETEAFF	TGTGCCAGCAGTTACAGGGAGGGGGAAACTGAAGCTTTCTTT
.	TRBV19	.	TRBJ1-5	CASSISLGSFNQPQHF	TGTGCCAGTAGTATCTCCTTAGGGAGCTTCAATCAGCCCCAGCATTTT
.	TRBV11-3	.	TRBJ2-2	CASSFPSFF	TGTGCCAGCAGCTTCCCCTCCTTTTTT
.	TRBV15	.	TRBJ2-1	CATSREARFNEQFF	TGTGCCACCAGCAGAGAAGCTCGCTTCAATGAGCAGTTCTTC
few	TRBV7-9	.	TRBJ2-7	CASRPGTSYEQYF	TGTGCCAGCAGACCCGGGACCAGCTACGAGCAGTACTTC
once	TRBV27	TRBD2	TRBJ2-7	CASSLGTSGRGNEQYF	TGTGCCAGCAGCCTGGGGACTAGCGGGAGAGGGAACGAGCAGTACTTC
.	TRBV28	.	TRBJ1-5	CASRPTGGQPQHF	TGTGCCAGCAGGCCGACAGGAGGTCAGCCCCAGCATTTT
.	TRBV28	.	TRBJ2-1	CASSFGWTLQEFF	TGTGCCAGCAGTTTCGGGTGGACGCTCCAGGAGTTCTTC
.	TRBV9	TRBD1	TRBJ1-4	CASSVLTGYEKLFF	TGTGCCAGCAGCGTCCTGACAGGGTACGAAAAACTGTTTTTT
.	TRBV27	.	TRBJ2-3	CATPSRGTDTQYF	TGTGCCACCCCAAGCCGGGGCACAGATACGCAGTATTTT
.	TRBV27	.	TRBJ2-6	CASSGGLAGANVLTF	TGTGCCAGCAGTGGTGGTTTAGCTGGGGCCAACGTCCTGACTTTC
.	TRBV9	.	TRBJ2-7	CASSSNGYEQYF	TGTGCCAGCAGCAGTAACGGCTACGAGCAGTACTTC
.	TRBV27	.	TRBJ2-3	CATGLAPSTDTQYF	TGTGCCACCGGGCTAGCCCCTAGCACAGATACGCAGTATTTT
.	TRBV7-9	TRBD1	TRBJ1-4	CASSLTGMDEKLFF	TGTGCCAGCAGCCTGACAGGGATGGACGAAAAACTGTTTTTT
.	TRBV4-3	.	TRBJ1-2	CASSPGGAGWVGYTF	TGCGCCAGCAGCCCAGGAGGCGCAGGGTGGGTTGGCTACACCTTC
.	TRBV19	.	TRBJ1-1	CASRSGTEAFF	TGTGCCAGTAGGTCGGGAACTGAAGCTTTCTTT
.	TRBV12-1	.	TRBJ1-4	CASSFARQGPPKGNEKLFF	TGTGCCAGCAGCTTTGCTCGACAGGGGCCCCCGAAAGGTAATGAAAAACTGTTTTTT
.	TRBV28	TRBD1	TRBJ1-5	CASNYAGTGFQPQHF	TGTGCCAGCAATTATGCCGGGACAGGGTTCCAGCCCCAGCATTTT
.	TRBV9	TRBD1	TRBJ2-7	CASSGDRAYEQYF	TGTGCCAGCAGCGGGGACAGGGCCTACGAGCAGTACTTC
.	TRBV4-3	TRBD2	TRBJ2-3	CASSPGLAGVSMQYF	TGCGCCAGCAGCCCAGGACTAGCGGGAGTGTCGATGCAGTATTTT
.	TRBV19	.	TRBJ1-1	CASSMWNTEAFF	TGTGCCAGTAGTATGTGGAACACTGAAGCTTTCTTT
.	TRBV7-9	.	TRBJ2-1	CASSPFSAWGRGPNEQFF	TGTGCCAGCAGCCCCTTCTCGGCGTGGGGCAGGGGTCCCAATGAGCAGTTCTTC
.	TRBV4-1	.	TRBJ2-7	CASSQQGTSYEQYF	TGCGCCAGCAGCCAACAGGGGACCTCCTACGAGCAGTACTTC
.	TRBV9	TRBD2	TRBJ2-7	CASSVREGTYEQYF	TGTGCCAGCAGCGTAAGGGAGGGAACCTACGAGCAGTACTTC
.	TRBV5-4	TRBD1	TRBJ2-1	CASSLTGQGIWVYNEQFF	TGTGCCAGCAGCTTGACAGGACAGGGAATCTGGGTCTACAATGAGCAGTTCTTC
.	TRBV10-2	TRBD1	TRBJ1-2	CASSPYGTDGYTF	TGCGCCAGCAGTCCCTACGGGACAGATGGCTACACCTTC
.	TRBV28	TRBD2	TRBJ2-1	CASSWASGLEQFF	TGTGCCAGCAGTTGGGCTAGCGGGCTAGAGCAGTTCTTC
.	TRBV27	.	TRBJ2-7	CASMSGNGYEQYF	TGTGCCAGCATGTCTGGAAACGGCTACGAGCAGTACTTC
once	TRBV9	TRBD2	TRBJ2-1	CASSIQPSRLAGDGEQFF	TGTGCCAGCAGCATCCAACCTTCACGACTAGCGGGAGACGGTGAGCAGTTCTTC
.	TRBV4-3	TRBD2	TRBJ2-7	CASSQGLWSSSGSYEQYF	TGCGCCAGCAGCCAAGGACTCTGGAGTTCTAGCGGATCCTACGAGCAGTACTTC
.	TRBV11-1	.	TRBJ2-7	CASSVNSRENYEQYF	TGTGCCAGCAGCGTAAATAGCCGGGAAAACTACGAGCAGTACTTC
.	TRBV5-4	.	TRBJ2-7	CASSSRQHSYEQYF	TGTGCCAGCAGCTCAAGACAGCACTCCTACGAGCAGTACTTC
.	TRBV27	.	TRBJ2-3	CATSRGADTQYF	TGTGCCACCTCAAGGGGGGCAGATACGCAGTATTTT
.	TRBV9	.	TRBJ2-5	CASSGYEVETQYF	TGTGCCAGCAGCGGATACGAGGTGGAGACCCAGTACTTC
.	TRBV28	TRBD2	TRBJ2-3	CASSLWELAEGGDTQYF	TGTGCCAGCAGTTTATGGGAACTAGCGGAGGGGGGAGATACGCAGTATTTT
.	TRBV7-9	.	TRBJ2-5	CASSLVAGIQETQYF	TGTGCCAGCAGCTTAGTGGCAGGAATCCAAGAGACCCAGTACTTC
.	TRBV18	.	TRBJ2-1	CASSPPSGGGDEQFF	TGTGCCAGCTCACCACCGTCTGGGGGAGGCGATGAGCAGTTCTTC
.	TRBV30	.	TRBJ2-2	CAWSYTNTGELFF	TGTGCCTGGAGTTACACGAACACCGGGGAGCTGTTTTTT
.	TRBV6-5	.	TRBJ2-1	CASSPPQGVGNEQFF	TGTGCCAGCAGTCCCCCCCAAGGGGTTGGAAATGAGCAGTTCTTC